Below are 26 T cell receptor beta chains sequenced from a single sample in a study of cytomegalovirus exposure and HLA in healthy donors. The primer mix had 60 Vbeta and 13 Jbeta primers. The protocol was immunoSEQ multiplex PCR, while the TCRdb copy is restricted to in-frame clones and leaves out a portion. The sample carries tens of thousands of clones, around 75% recorded once. What was sequenced was PBMCs. These receptors were obtained from a woman aged 40 to 50 in good health and CMV-seronegative.

V is TRBV10-3 and J is TRBJ1-1; D may be TRBD1 (6 bases). V was shortened by 8 bases and J by 12 bases, with 16 bases between the two germline ends. CDR3 length equals 11 residues. Germline V lookup: CDR1 ENHRY, CDR2 SYGVKD. CDR3 region: CAIGLTGPTFF. The CDR3 DNA reads as TGTGCCATCGGCCTTACAGGGCCGACTTTCTTT.

The chain has TRBV6-4 and TRBJ2-1; D unclear. Germline assignment: CDR1 MRHNA and CDR2 SNTAGT. The CDR3 is 13 residues long. Trimming took off 0 bases at V and 6 bases at J, with 6 bases between the two ends. CDR3 region: CASSDSSPNEQFF. DNA of the CDR3: TGTGCCAGCAGTGACTCGAGCCCCAATGAGCAGTTCTTC.

V is TRBV5-4 and J is TRBJ2-3; TRBD1 matches at 8 bases. CDR3 size: 15 residues. Germline values: CDR1 SGHNT, CDR2 YYREEE (reference sequence). With 4 bases clipped from V and 1 base from J, the junction kept 5 bases outside the gene matches. In nucleotides, the CDR3 is TGTGCCAGCAGCCGACAGGGGCTAGGCACAGATACGCAGTATTTT. This sequence encodes CASSRQGLGTDTQYF. Using reference TRBV5-4 and TRBJ2-3 for the parts outside the CDR3, the full variable domain is ETGVTQSPTHLIKTRGQQVTLRCSSQSGHNTVSWYQQALGQGPQFIFQYYREEENGRGNFPPRFSGLQFPNYSSELNVNALELDDSALYLCASSRQGLGTDTQYFGPGTRLTVL.

The chain joins TRBV5-4 to TRBJ1-2; D not resolved. The CDR3 is made up of 12 amino acids. In germline, CDR1 is SGHNT, CDR2 YYREEE (reference sequence). The V end lost 4 bases, the J end lost 8 bases, and 12 bases lay between the germline ends. The CDR3 loop is CASSTGSAGYTF. CDR3 nucleotides: TGTGCCAGCAGCACCGGGAGCGCGGGCTACACCTTC.

This clone has more than one count but fewer than ten. The chain links TRBV7-3 to TRBJ1-1; no firm D call. The ends were cut back, 7 bases at V and 0 bases at J, with 9 bases in the middle. Germline CDR1 SGHTA, CDR2 FQGTGA. This CDR3 is built from 13 residues. CDR3 bases: TGTGCCAGCAAGGAGAATGTGAACACTGAAGCTTTCTTT. Its protein product is CASKENVNTEAFF.

This chain connects TRBV19 to TRBJ2-3, with D tentatively TRBD1 (6 bases). Per germline, CDR1 LNHDA and CDR2 SQIVND (reference sequence). The CDR3 runs 18 residues. V was cut by 7 bases and J by 1 base, with 24 bases left in between. CDR3 sequence (DNA): TGTGCCAGTACGCCCACCAGGGGCCGAGGAGAAGGCACAGATACGCAGTATTTT. Translation gives CASTPTRGRGEGTDTQYF. Supplemented by reference TRBV19 and TRBJ2-3, the full variable domain reads DGGITQSPKYLFRKEGQNVTLSCEQNLNHDAMYWYRQDPGQGLRLIYYSQIVNDFQKGDIAEGYSVSREKKESFPLTVTSAQKNPTAFYLCASTPTRGRGEGTDTQYFGPGTRLTVL.

This chain connects TRBV29-1 to TRBJ2-5; weak D call: TRBD2 (6 bases). The CDR3 is made up of 10 amino acids. In germline, CDR1 is SQVTM, CDR2 ANQGSEA. V was trimmed by 8 bases and J by 5 bases, leaving 9 bases between them. Written as DNA, the CDR3 is TGCAGCACTGGAGGGGAGACCCAGTACTTC. Translating gives CSTGGETQYF.

This chain connects TRBV29-1 to TRBJ2-5, with 7 positions matching TRBD1. TRBJ2-7 explains the end of the DNA better; the J call may be wrong. The CDR3 extends over 13 amino acids. The germline V gene encodes CDR1 SQVTM and CDR2 ANQGSEA. Here the CDR3 reads CSVERQGAYEQYF. For the CDR3, the DNA is TGCAGCGTCGAACGACAGGGAGCCTACGAGCAGTACTTC.

The gene calls are TRBV30 and TRBJ1-1, with 8 nucleotides matching TRBD1. Germline V lookup: CDR1 GTSNPN, CDR2 SVGIG (reference sequence). CDR3 length: 13 amino acids. V was pared by 0 bases and J by 4 bases, with 1 base of the junction left unmatched. The chain's CDR3 is CAWSVDRATEAFF. The CDR3 nucleotides read TGTGCCTGGAGTGTGGACAGGGCCACTGAAGCTTTCTTT.

The gene calls are TRBV5-1 and TRBJ1-1, with D tentatively TRBD1 (5 bases). This CDR3 region has 16 residues. Trimming stripped 2 bases from V and 0 bases from J, with 14 bases between. Germline V gene data show CDR1 as SGHRS and CDR2 as YFSETQ. CDR3: CASSFRDYGMNTEAFF. The CDR3, as DNA: TGCGCCAGCAGCTTTCGGGACTATGGAATGAACACTGAAGCTTTCTTT.

This chain uses TRBV28 with TRBJ2-5; D perhaps matches TRBD1 (6 bases). Trimming cost V 8 bases and J 4 bases, with 14 bases left between them. The germline gives CDR1 MDHEN, CDR2 SYDVKM. The CDR3 runs to 13 residues. CDR3 nucleotides: TGTGCCAGCCAGCGTCAGGGGTTAGAGACCCAGTACTTC. Translated, it gives CASQRQGLETQYF.

V gene TRBV19 combines with J gene TRBJ2-3, with D perhaps TRBD1 (5 bases). This CDR3 has 16 amino acids. V lost 9 bases to trimming and J lost 5 bases, with 24 bases between them. CDR1 LNHDA and CDR2 SQIVND come from the germline V gene (reference sequence). Here the CDR3 reads CASTTGWTSTVDTQYF. CDR3 DNA: TGTGCCAGCACTACAGGATGGACGTCAACTGTAGATACGCAGTATTTT. Full variable domain (remainder filled in from reference TRBV19 and TRBJ2-3): DGGITQSPKYLFRKEGQNVTLSCEQNLNHDAMYWYRQDPGQGLRLIYYSQIVNDFQKGDIAEGYSVSREKKESFPLTVTSAQKNPTAFYLCASTTGWTSTVDTQYFGPGTRLTVL.

This chain connects TRBV13 to TRBJ2-3, with 7 bases that match TRBD2. The CDR3 has 16 residues. Per germline, CDR1 PRHDT and CDR2 FYEKMQ (reference sequence). V was pared by 5 bases and J by 0 bases, with 8 bases of the junction left unmatched. The CDR3 region has the DNA TGTGCCAGCAGCCGGTCCCTAGCGGCTAGCACAGATACGCAGTATTTT. Encoded protein: CASSRSLAASTDTQYF.

This sequence joins TRBV10-3 and TRBJ2-1, with D tentatively TRBD2 (5 bases). This CDR3 contains 16 residues. Germline V gives CDR1 ENHRY, CDR2 SYGVKD. V lost 2 bases to trimming and J lost 8 bases, with 19 bases between them. The CDR3 protein is CAISERNGPPGYEQFF. CDR3 in DNA: TGTGCCATCAGTGAGCGAAATGGACCCCCGGGGTATGAGCAGTTCTTC.

J is TRBJ2-5 and V is TRBV7-2, with TRBD2 matching 15 bases. The J segment lost 7 bases and the V segment lost 5 bases, leaving 2 bases of the junction unmatched. The CDR3 is 14 amino acids. The germline V gene encodes CDR1 SGHTA and CDR2 FQGNSA. This CDR3 is CASSQGLAGGTQYF. The CDR3 nucleotides are TGTGCCAGCAGCCAGGGACTAGCGGGGGGGACCCAGTACTTC.

This chain connects TRBV29-1 to TRBJ2-7; D perhaps matches TRBD1 (6 bases). Germline V gives CDR1 SQVTM, CDR2 ANQGSEA. CDR3 length: 13 amino acids. The germline V and J ends were trimmed by 7 bases and 3 bases, with 16 bases remaining between them. CDR3 in DNA: TGCAGCGCCACCGGGACATGGGACTACGAGCAGTACTTC. Its protein product is CSATGTWDYEQYF.

The genes are TRBV7-9 and TRBJ2-5; 9 bases line up with TRBD2. The J segment lost 5 bases and the V segment lost 7 bases, leaving 17 bases of the junction unmatched. Germline V gene sequence: CDR1 SEHNR, CDR2 FQNEAQ (reference sequence). The CDR3 runs 17 residues. The CDR3 coding sequence is TGTGCCAGCACCGATTTAGCGGGAGTGGTTCAACTGGAGACCCAGTACTTC. Protein: CASTDLAGVVQLETQYF.

The chain uses TRBV19 and TRBJ1-1, with 12 bases identical to TRBD1. Germline CDR1 is LNHDA and CDR2 is SQIVND (reference sequence). The length of the CDR3 is 17 residues. V was pared by 6 bases and J by 3 bases, with 11 bases of the junction left unmatched. CDR3 in DNA: TGTGCCAGTAGATCCCGGGACAGGGGGCGGAGGGACACTGAAGCTTTCTTT. Translation gives CASRSRDRGRRDTEAFF.

J is TRBJ2-4 and V is TRBV7-9, with 8 bases aligning to TRBD2. The CDR3 runs to 19 residues. Germline V gives CDR1 SEHNR, CDR2 FQNEAQ (reference sequence). The trim removed 4 bases at V and 0 bases at J, leaving 14 bases unmatched. In nucleotides, the CDR3 is TGTGCCAGCAGCTCCCGAGAGCGGGAGAAGGGAGAAGCCAAAAACATTCAGTACTTC. It yields the protein CASSSREREKGEAKNIQYF.

This rearrangement joins TRBV6-5 to TRBJ2-7; 10 bases match TRBD1. The CDR3 spans 14 residues. V trimming: 4 bases; J trimming: 2 bases; junction bases outside the gene matches: 2. Per germline, CDR1 MNHEY and CDR2 SVGAGI. The CDR3: CASSWTGGPYEQYF. CDR3 nucleotides: TGTGCCAGCAGTTGGACAGGGGGGCCCTACGAGCAGTACTTC.

The CDR3 sequence is CASSDSGRFADTQYF. As DNA, the CDR3 is TGCGCCAGCAGTGATAGCGGGAGGTTCGCAGATACGCAGTATTTT. V gene TRBV10-1 combines with J gene TRBJ2-3, with 10 bases aligning to TRBD2. The CDR3 has 15 amino acids. CDR1 WNHNN and CDR2 SYGVQD come from the germline V gene (reference sequence). V shed 3 bases, J shed 4 bases, and the junction held 4 bases outside the gene matches.

This clone has ten or more counts. The V and J genes are TRBV10-3 and TRBJ2-1, with 7 positions matching TRBD2. Trimming at V came to 8 bases and at J to 4 bases, leaving 8 bases not matched to a gene. The CDR3 extends over 14 amino acids. Germline assignment: CDR1 ENHRY and CDR2 SYGVKD. The CDR3 region is CAISSSGEYNEQFF. DNA for the CDR3: TGTGCCATCTCTTCGAGCGGGGAGTACAATGAGCAGTTCTTC.

This clone has just a few counts. The gene calls are TRBV7-9 and TRBJ2-4; weak D call: TRBD1 (6 bases). Trimming took off 6 bases at V and 3 bases at J, with 18 bases between the two ends. Germline lookup yields CDR1 SEHNR and CDR2 FQNEAQ (reference sequence). CDR3 length: 16 amino acids. CDR3 sequence: CASSTGTSAGKNIQYF. In DNA form, the CDR3 reads TGTGCCAGCAGTACCGGGACATCCGCGGGCAAAAACATTCAGTACTTC.

CDR3 DNA sequence: TGTGCCAGCAGCCCCTCTAATACGCAGTATTTT. It codes for CASSPSNTQYF. This chain links TRBV7-9 with TRBJ2-3; D not certain. With 5 bases removed from V and 7 bases from J, the gap between germline ends came to 7 bases. The CDR3 totals 11 residues. Germline CDR1 is SEHNR and CDR2 is FQNEAQ (reference sequence). Full variable domain (missing parts from reference TRBV7-9 and TRBJ2-3): DTGVSQNPRHKITKRGQNVTFRCDPISEHNRLYWYRQTLGQGPEFLTYFQNEAQLEKSRLLSDRFSAERPKGSFSTLEIQRTEQGDSAMYLCASSPSNTQYFGPGTRLTVL.

This chain joins TRBV6-6 and TRBJ1-5, with 7 bases identical to TRBD1. CDR1 is MNHNY and CDR2 is SVGAGI in the germline V gene (reference sequence). Trimming cost V 5 bases and J 4 bases; bases outside gene matches: 8. This CDR3 contains 15 residues. The DNA for the CDR3 is TGTGCCAGCAGTGACCCCGACAGGGTAAATCAGCCCCAGCATTTT. It encodes CASSDPDRVNQPQHF.

The rearrangement joins TRBV27 to TRBJ2-5; TRBD1 agrees at 7 bases. V lost 4 bases to trimming and J lost 4 bases; unmatched junction nucleotides: 12. The CDR3 sequence is 16 residues long. Germline V gene data show CDR1 as MNHEY and CDR2 as SMNVEV (reference sequence). CDR3 loop: CASSSGLKTGVETQYF. CDR3 coding DNA: TGTGCCAGCAGTTCCGGGCTGAAAACAGGGGTAGAGACCCAGTACTTC.